This TCR beta chain was recorded in a study of PD-1 blockade in classical Hodgkin lymphoma. Assay: immunoSEQ multiplex PCR; the TCRdb copy retains only in-frame clones and omits some. The table shows 70,000 or so clones, with 90% to 95% occurring only once. The V segment lost 3 bases and the J segment 5 bases; nucleotides outside the gene matches: 5. CDR1 and CDR2 from the germline V gene are LNHDA and SQIVND (reference sequence). The CDR3 runs 14 residues. Each patient's relapse followed autologous stem cell transplantation, and brentuximab vedotin exposure varied. V is TRBV19 and J is TRBJ2-5; 8 nucleotides agree with TRBD2. This material consisted of peripheral blood mononuclear cells (PBMCs), taken at baseline. This clonotype originated in a human donor with classical Hodgkin lymphoma. The CDR3 sequence: CASSIGGADETQYF. The CDR3 DNA reads TGTGCCAGTAGTATCGGGGGGGCCGACGAGACCCAGTACTTC.